The rows below give T cell receptor beta chains drawn from one sample of a study of CD8+CD57+ T cells in acquired aplastic anemia. One entry per CDR3 protein, called by TCRdb with MiXCR from the reads. Here the sample spans 80,000 or so distinct CDR3 sequences, less than 60% being singletons. Sequenced sample: sorted CD4+, CD8+, or CD8+CD57+ T cells (not recorded which) from PBMCs. All receptors derive from a human donor in good health, serving as a control. Each CDR3 is given with its conserved first and last residue. A D gene is named only where the DNA matches it firmly. Only some rows state a clone size, as once, few, many or a class for expanded clones.

d_call j_call clone_size v_call cdr3_nt cdr3_aa
TRBD2 TRBJ2-5 . TRBV19 TGTGCCAGTAGTCATCTAGCGGCACTGGGAGAGACCCAGTACTTC CASSHLAALGETQYF
. TRBJ2-7 many TRBV7-9 TGTGCCAGCAGCAAAGAAGACAGCTACGAGCAGTACTTC CASSKEDSYEQYF
TRBD1 TRBJ2-2 . TRBV29-1 TGCCGCGTTGAAGGTCCCGACAGGGGGATTCCCGGGGAGCCGTTTTTT CRVEGPDRGIPGEPFF
TRBD1 TRBJ1-6 . TRBV9 TGTGCCAGCAGCGCCACAGGGGGCAGTTCACCCCTCCACTTT CASSATGGSSPLHF
. TRBJ2-2 . TRBV25-1 TGTGCCAGCAGTGCACCTTTAGCAACCGGGGAGCTGTTTTTT CASSAPLATGELFF
TRBD2 TRBJ2-5 . TRBV5-4 TGTGCCAGCAGCTTGGCTAGCGGGGCCGGGGAGACCCAGTACTTC CASSLASGAGETQYF
. TRBJ1-6 . TRBV4-1 TGCGCCAGCAGCCTAGCCGGGGGGGATAATTCACCCCTCCACTTT CASSLAGGDNSPLHF
TRBD1 TRBJ2-3 few TRBV29-1 TGCAGCGTTGGGGACAGGGAGGCAGATACGCAGTATTTT CSVGDREADTQYF
TRBD1 TRBJ2-1 few TRBV19 TGTGCCAGTAGTATGACAGGGGGTCTTTCCTACAATGAGCAGTTCTTC CASSMTGGLSYNEQFF
. TRBJ1-1 . TRBV12-3/TRBV12-4 TGTGCCAGCAGTCCACTACCCCTGTTAAACCTGAACACTGAAGCTTTCTTT CASSPLPLLNLNTEAFF
TRBD1 TRBJ1-2 few TRBV29-1 TGCAGCGTTAAGACAGGGGACGGCTACACCTTC CSVKTGDGYTF
. TRBJ2-7 many TRBV9 TGTGCCAGCAGCGTAGGGGGGACCTCGTACGAGCTGTACTTC CASSVGGTSYELYF
. TRBJ1-6 many TRBV29-1 TGCAGCGTTGCCGAGACACTTAATTCACCCCTCCACTTT CSVAETLNSPLHF
. TRBJ2-5 . TRBV10-3 TGTGCCATCAGTGTTGGTCTGTTACAAGAGACCCAGTACTTC CAISVGLLQETQYF
. TRBJ2-3 . TRBV27 TGTGCCAGCGAAGAAAAGGGGGGGTTGAGCACAGATACGCAGTATTTT CASEEKGGLSTDTQYF
. TRBJ1-2 . TRBV19 TGTGCCAGTAGTCCGGGGGCACTCAACCTGGCTAACTATGGCTACACCTTC CASSPGALNLANYGYTF
. TRBJ2-7 few TRBV25-1 TGTGCCAGCAATCCGGGACCATTTGTTCCAGAGCAGTACTTC CASNPGPFVPEQYF
. TRBJ2-2 few TRBV11-2 TGTGCCAGCAGCTTAGAACAGCGGAGCTACACCGGGGAGCTGTTTTTT CASSLEQRSYTGELFF
TRBD1 TRBJ2-7 many TRBV4-1 TGCGCCAGCAGCCCCCGGGACAGGGGGCACGAGCAGTACTTC CASSPRDRGHEQYF
. TRBJ2-7 many TRBV6-5 TGTGCCAGCAGTTACCGGGACCTTGGCGAGCAGTACTTC CASSYRDLGEQYF
TRBD2 TRBJ2-2 few TRBV7-6 TGTGCCAGCAGCCGTCTAGCGGGAGACACCGGGGAGCTGTTTTTT CASSRLAGDTGELFF
. TRBJ2-2 . TRBV2 TGTGCCAGCAGTTACGTCCAGACCGGGGAGCTGTTTTTT CASSYVQTGELFF
TRBD2 TRBJ2-3 few TRBV6-1 TGTGCCAGCAGCCCCGGGACTAGCGGCACAGATACGCAGTATTTT CASSPGTSGTDTQYF
. TRBJ1-1 . TRBV20-1 TGCAGTGCTAGAGAGGGGGGGGACACTGAAGCTTTCTTT CSAREGGDTEAFF
. TRBJ1-1 . TRBV5-6 TGTGCCAGCAGCTTGGCCGGGGAGAACACTGAAGCTTTCTTT CASSLAGENTEAFF
. TRBJ1-5 . TRBV19 TGTGCCAGTAGCCCGACAGCATTCAATCAGCCCCAGCATTTT CASSPTAFNQPQHF
. TRBJ2-2 few TRBV5-1 TGCGCCAGCAGATTACTCGGAGATAACGGGGAGCTGTTTTTT CASRLLGDNGELFF
. TRBJ2-1 many TRBV24-1 TGTGCCACCAGGCAGTACAATGAGCAGTTCTTC CATRQYNEQFF
TRBD1 TRBJ1-1 many TRBV9 TGTGCCAGCAGCGCGGGACAGGGTGGCACTGAAGCTTTCTTT CASSAGQGGTEAFF
TRBD2 TRBJ2-3 many TRBV20-1 TGCAGTGCCGCAATCGAGGCTAGCGGGGGAATCGGAACAGATACGCAGTATTTT CSAAIEASGGIGTDTQYF
TRBD1 TRBJ2-7 . TRBV7-3 TGTGCCAGCAGCGCCGGGACAGGGCTGTTCGAGCAGTACTTC CASSAGTGLFEQYF
. TRBJ1-6 many TRBV20-1 TGCAGTGCGCACGGGACGGAGTATAATTCACCCCTCCACTTT CSAHGTEYNSPLHF
TRBD1 TRBJ1-2 many TRBV9 TGTGCCAGCAGCTCCCGGACAGGGGATGGCTACACCTTC CASSSRTGDGYTF
. TRBJ2-5 . TRBV24-1 TGTGCCACCAGTGAGCGCGGTCGGGACGGCTGGGTGACCCAGTACTTC CATSERGRDGWVTQYF
. TRBJ1-5 . TRBV25-1 TGTGCCAGCAGTGAAGGGTCAAGCAATCAGCCCCAGCATTTT CASSEGSSNQPQHF
. TRBJ2-3 . TRBV7-2 TGTGCCAGCGTCCCCGGCCACACAGATACGCAGTATTTT CASVPGHTDTQYF
TRBD2 TRBJ2-3 . TRBV25-1 TGTGCCAGCAGTGGGGGGGGACCGGCAGATACGCAGTATTTT CASSGGGPADTQYF
TRBD1 TRBJ2-7 . TRBV5-1 TGCGCCAGCAGAACCGGGACAGGGCTGTACGAGCAGTACTTC CASRTGTGLYEQYF
TRBD2 TRBJ2-3 . TRBV24-1 TGTGCCACCAGTGACTCGGGACTAGCGGGAACCACAGATACGCAGTATTTT CATSDSGLAGTTDTQYF
TRBD1 TRBJ1-5 . TRBV19 TGTGCCAGTAGTATGAGGGACAGGAATCAGCCCCAGCATTTT CASSMRDRNQPQHF
. TRBJ1-5 . TRBV19 TGTGCCAGTAGTGCTATCCGGACAGTGATAAATCAGCCCCAGCATTTT CASSAIRTVINQPQHF
. TRBJ1-6 . TRBV7-6 TGTGCCAGCAGCTCGGAGACAGGTTCGAGCTCCTATAATTCACCCCTCCACTTT CASSSETGSSSYNSPLHF
TRBD2 TRBJ2-5 . TRBV18 TGTGCCAGCTCACCCGGACTAGCGGGACAAGAGACCCAGTACTTC CASSPGLAGQETQYF
TRBD1 TRBJ2-3 . TRBV24-1 TGTGCCACCAGTGGCTTCAGCCGGGACAGGGATACAGATACGCAGTATTTT CATSGFSRDRDTDTQYF
TRBD2 TRBJ2-5 many TRBV29-1 TGCAGCGTCTGGGGGGGGGTCGGGACCCAGTACTTC CSVWGGVGTQYF
TRBD2 TRBJ2-7 . TRBV25-1 TGTGCCAGCAGGGCCGGGGGGTCGTCAAACGAGCAGTACTTC CASRAGGSSNEQYF